These T cell receptor beta chains were read from a single sample in a study of cytomegalovirus exposure and HLA in healthy donors. The method was immunoSEQ multiplex PCR; TCRdb's version includes in-frame clones alone and lacks a portion of them. The sample includes 100,000 to 150,000 clones, 75% to 85% of them seen just once. The sequencing sample was made of PBMCs. The receptors stem from a woman aged 35 to 49 in good health and CMV-seronegative. Each CDR3 is given with its conserved first and last residue. The D gene is left open where the match is weak. Some rows mark clone size as missing; the rest say once, few, many or name a class of expanded clone.

j_call v_call d_call clone_size cdr3_nt cdr3_aa
TRBJ1-6 TRBV30 TRBD1 few TGTGCCTGGAGGGACAGGCTAAATTCACCCCTCCACTTT CAWRDRLNSPLHF
TRBJ2-1 TRBV29-1 TRBD1 . TGCAGCGTGGACAGGGAAAGGAATGAGCAGTTCTTC CSVDRERNEQFF
TRBJ1-1 TRBV15 . . TGTGCCACCAGCAGAGATACAGGGACTGAAGCTTTCTTT CATSRDTGTEAFF
TRBJ1-3 TRBV10-3 . . TGTGCCATCAGACAGGGCTCTGGAAACACCATATATTTT CAIRQGSGNTIYF
TRBJ2-2 TRBV5-4 TRBD1 many TGTGCCAGCAGCTTGGTCGGACAGGGCCCACGCGGGGAGCTGTTTTTT CASSLVGQGPRGELFF
TRBJ1-2 TRBV5-6 . once TGTGCCAGCAAAAGGGGCGAAATCCGGGGCTACACCTTC CASKRGEIRGYTF
TRBJ2-7 TRBV11-3 . . TGTGCCAGCAGCTTAGGGGGCGAATCTTTCTACGAGCAGTACTTC CASSLGGESFYEQYF
TRBJ1-1 TRBV25-1 . few TGTGCCAGCAGTGAAACGGAGTCTTACACTGAAGCTTTCTTT CASSETESYTEAFF
TRBJ1-1 TRBV9 TRBD1 once TGTGCCAGCAGCGTAGCCGCAGGGGGGATGAACACTGAAGCTTTCTTT CASSVAAGGMNTEAFF
TRBJ1-2 TRBV30 TRBD1 . TGTGCCTGGGGGATACCCTGGGACAGGGCAAACTATGGCTACACCTTC CAWGIPWDRANYGYTF
TRBJ1-1 TRBV7-9 . . TGTGCCAGCAGTTTAGCGCCGGGACAAACGAACACTGAAGCTTTCTTT CASSLAPGQTNTEAFF
TRBJ2-1 TRBV7-2 TRBD2 . TGTGCCAGCAGCTTGGGCGGGGAGGGCGAGCAGTTCTTC CASSLGGEGEQFF
TRBJ1-1 TRBV6-5 TRBD1 . TGTGCCAGCACCGCGGACAGGGAGGGCACTGAAGCTTTCTTT CASTADREGTEAFF
TRBJ1-5 TRBV28 . . TGTGCCAGCAGTTTAGGCGGCAGGGGCGATCAGCCCCAGCATTTT CASSLGGRGDQPQHF
TRBJ1-1 TRBV27 TRBD1 . TGTGCCAGCAGTCTCTGGGGACAGGGGGTAAAAGCTTTCTTT CASSLWGQGVKAFF
TRBJ1-4 TRBV18 TRBD1 few TGTGCCAGCTCACCGTCGAGGGGACAGCAAGATGAAAAACTGTTTTTT CASSPSRGQQDEKLFF
TRBJ1-1 TRBV7-2 . . TGTGCCAGCAGCTTAGTATCGGGGTCGAAGTCTGAAGCTTTCTTT CASSLVSGSKSEAFF
TRBJ2-7 TRBV4-3 . . TGCGCCAGCAGCCGGAATCAGGGTTACGAGCAGTACTTC CASSRNQGYEQYF
TRBJ1-1 TRBV5-4 TRBD1 once TGTGCCAGCAGCCCGTCCGGACAGGTGACTGAAGCTTTCTTT CASSPSGQVTEAFF
TRBJ1-3 TRBV18 . . TGTGCCAGCTCACCTACAATCGGACAGCTCGGAAACACCATATATTTT CASSPTIGQLGNTIYF
TRBJ1-2 TRBV6-6 TRBD1 few TGTGCCAGCAGTTACTTCGGGACAGGGGAGAACTATGGCTACACCTTC CASSYFGTGENYGYTF
TRBJ2-5 TRBV5-1 TRBD2 . TGCGCCAGCAGCCGGGAGGGGCCGCGGGAGACCCAGTACTTC CASSREGPRETQYF
TRBJ2-5 TRBV4-3 . . TGCGCCAGCAGCGCACGGGGGGCGGAGACCCAGTACTTC CASSARGAETQYF
TRBJ1-1 TRBV5-1 . . TGCGCCAGCAGCTTGGTAGTATTAGGGACTGAGGGCTGGGGGACTGAAGCTTTCTTT CASSLVVLGTEGWGTEAFF
TRBJ1-5 TRBV7-9 . . TGTGCCAGCAGCCCAGGCAGGGCTCAGCCCCAGCATTTT CASSPGRAQPQHF
TRBJ1-1 TRBV29-1 . . TGCAGCGTTGAATATATTGAAGCTTTCTTT CSVEYIEAFF
TRBJ1-2 TRBV28 TRBD1 once TGTGCCAGCAGACCCCGGACAGGGGGCGACGGCTACACCTTC CASRPRTGGDGYTF
TRBJ1-3 TRBV6-5 TRBD1 . TGTGCCAGCAGGTTACAGGGGGCCGTTGGAAACACCATATATTTT CASRLQGAVGNTIYF
TRBJ2-2 TRBV4-2 TRBD1 . TGTGCCAGCAGCCCGGGCGGCACAGGGGCAACCGGGGAGCTGTTTTTT CASSPGGTGATGELFF
TRBJ2-2 TRBV5-4 . once TGTGCCAGCAGCTTGAGAGGGGGCACCGGGGAGCTGTTTTTT CASSLRGGTGELFF
TRBJ1-4 TRBV28 . once TGTGCCAGCAGTTTAATCAGGGGTAGGGAAAAACTGTTTTTT CASSLIRGREKLFF